The 29 T cell receptor beta chains below all came from one sample that was sequenced in a study of T cell responses to AZD1222 COVID-19 vaccine (dated by TCRdb to about 2021). What the time point label conveys for this sample: baseline before first vaccination. Receptor libraries were prepared by the immunoSEQ multiplex PCR assay. Sourced from immuneACCESS, this table was stored by TCRdb with only in-frame sequences that have V and J called. A share of the clones is absent; for the studies checked, an unresolved V gene accounts for under half, and the remainder has no known explanation. Here the sample has some 200,000 clones; under 95% occur a single time. The top ten clonotypes cover approximately 0.98% of the sample. The sequenced sample was peripheral blood, obtained on day 0 of AZD1222 vaccination. All receptors come from an adult in good health.

This chain links TRBV6-5 with TRBJ2-1; the D gene could be TRBD1 or TRBD2 (5 bases each). Germline assignment: CDR1 MNHEY and CDR2 SVGAGI. V was clipped by 1 base and J by 0 bases, with 10 bases between them. This CDR3 has 16 residues. The CDR3, as DNA: TGTGCCAGCAGTTACTTCGGGGCTCACTCCTACAATGAGCAGTTCTTC. It encodes CASSYFGAHSYNEQFF.

The chain combines TRBV2 with TRBJ2-7; the D is unclear. This CDR3 contains 12 residues. Between the trimmed V and J ends, which lost 0 bases and 9 bases, there was a span of 9 bases. The V gene's germline CDR1 is SNHLY and CDR2 FYNNEI. The CDR3 loop reads CASSEARLPQYF. CDR3 nucleotides: TGTGCCAGCAGTGAAGCACGACTCCCGCAGTACTTC. Looking up the rest from reference TRBV2 and TRBJ2-7 gives the full variable domain: EPEVTQTPSHQVTQMGQEVILRCVPISNHLYFYWYRQILGQKVEFLVSFYNNEISEKSEIFDDQFSVERPDGSNFTLKIRSTKLEDSAMYFCASSEARLPQYFGPGTRLTVT.

The chain couples TRBV2 to TRBJ2-7; possibly TRBD2 for D (5 bases). Germline V gene sequence: CDR1 SNHLY, CDR2 FYNNEI. This CDR3 is built from 14 residues. Trimming shortened V by 3 bases and J by 1 base, and 10 bases separated the two germline ends. This CDR3 reads CASSEPSGSYEQYF. CDR3 nucleotides: TGTGCCAGCAGTGAGCCCAGCGGTTCCTACGAGCAGTACTTC. Based on the CDR3 plus reference TRBV2 and TRBJ2-7, the full variable domain is EPEVTQTPSHQVTQMGQEVILRCVPISNHLYFYWYRQILGQKVEFLVSFYNNEISEKSEIFDDQFSVERPDGSNFTLKIRSTKLEDSAMYFCASSEPSGSYEQYFGPGTRLTVT.

V gene TRBV7-2 combines with J gene TRBJ1-3, with D maybe TRBD1 (6 bases). CDR1 is SGHTA, CDR2 FQGNSA, per germline. Trimming removed 10 bases at V and 4 bases at J, with 14 bases between. This CDR3 spans 13 amino acids. The CDR3 loop is CATHRTEGNTIYF. Written as DNA, the CDR3 is TGTGCCACCCACCGGACAGAGGGAAACACCATATATTTT.

The gene calls are TRBV19 and TRBJ2-1; D is possibly TRBD2 (6 bases). The germline gives CDR1 LNHDA, CDR2 SQIVND (reference sequence). The V end lost 6 bases, the J end lost 10 bases, and 19 bases lay between the germline ends. The length of the CDR3 is 14 residues. The CDR3 DNA reads as TGTGCCAGTAGCACAGACCGGTCCCGGGGGGAGCAGTTCTTC. Translated, it gives CASSTDRSRGEQFF.

The chain has TRBV29-1 and TRBJ2-4; 7 bases are shared with TRBD1. V lost 7 bases to trimming and J lost 9 bases; unmatched junction nucleotides: 9. This CDR3 is built from 12 residues. Germline V CDR1 and CDR2: SQVTM, ANQGSEA. The CDR3 loop is CSATQGRGIQYF. The CDR3 coding sequence is TGCAGCGCAACACAGGGGAGAGGCATTCAGTACTTC.

V is TRBV24-1 and J is TRBJ1-1; D is possibly TRBD1 (6 bases). The CDR3 sequence is 14 residues long. Germline V gene data show CDR1 as KGHDR and CDR2 as SFDVKD. The V end lost 9 bases, the J end lost 8 bases, and 21 bases lay between the germline ends. The CDR3 region has the DNA TGTGCCACCCGACCGGGACATCGACGGGGGGAAGCTTTCTTT. It translates to CATRPGHRRGEAFF.

The chain couples TRBV12-3 or TRBV12-4 to TRBJ2-7; D gene unclear. The CDR3 has 12 amino acids. V gave up 3 bases and J gave up 3 bases, with 6 bases separating them. The CDR3 sequence: CASSLFVYEQYF. In DNA form, the CDR3 reads TGTGCCAGCAGTTTGTTTGTCTACGAGCAGTACTTC.

In this sample, this clone turned up once. The chain employs TRBV11-3 and TRBJ2-7, with D perhaps TRBD2 (5 bases). Germline CDR1 is SGHNT and CDR2 is YENEEA. The CDR3 runs to 15 residues. The V end was cut by 1 base, the J end by 4 bases, with 14 bases between. CDR3 protein: CASSLGESGIYEQYF. CDR3 nucleotides: TGTGCCAGCAGCTTAGGAGAGAGCGGAATATACGAGCAGTACTTC.

The chain has TRBV2 and TRBJ2-2; D possibly corresponds to TRBD1 (5 bases). With 7 bases removed from V and 0 bases from J, the gap between germline ends came to 15 bases. Germline CDR1 reads SNHLY; CDR2 reads FYNNEI. This CDR3 region has 16 residues. The CDR3 spells CASTLIGAPNTGELFF. The CDR3 region has the DNA TGTGCCAGCACTCTAATTGGGGCCCCGAACACCGGGGAGCTGTTTTTT.

The chain couples TRBV2 to TRBJ2-7; 9 bases line up with TRBD2. CDR3 size: 15 residues. CDR1 is SNHLY, CDR2 FYNNEI, per germline. After removal of 1 base from V and 4 bases from J, the junction contained 5 bases not matched to a gene. As DNA, the CDR3 is TGTGCCAGCAGTGAAGATCCGGGACTAGCTTACGAGCAGTACTTC. This encodes CASSEDPGLAYEQYF.

The chain combines TRBV7-9 with TRBJ1-6, with 9 bases fitting TRBD1. The CDR3 spans 15 residues. CDR1 and CDR2 (germline): SEHNR, FQNEAQ (reference sequence). V gave up 5 bases and J gave up 8 bases; unmatched junction bases: 7. In DNA form, the CDR3 reads TGTGCCAGCAGCACCGGGACAGGGATCGATTCACCCCTCCACTTT. Its translation is CASSTGTGIDSPLHF.

The chain combines TRBV19 with TRBJ2-3; D unresolved. Per germline, CDR1 LNHDA and CDR2 SQIVND (reference sequence). This CDR3 has 14 residues. With 1 base removed from V and 1 base from J, the gap between germline ends came to 6 bases. Here the CDR3 DNA reads TGTGCCAGTAGTATAGGGGCTGGCACAGATACGCAGTATTTT. Residues: CASSIGAGTDTQYF. The variable domain in full, completed from reference TRBV19 and TRBJ2-3, reads DGGITQSPKYLFRKEGQNVTLSCEQNLNHDAMYWYRQDPGQGLRLIYYSQIVNDFQKGDIAEGYSVSREKKESFPLTVTSAQKNPTAFYLCASSIGAGTDTQYFGPGTRLTVL.

In its sample, this clone was seen once. This chain connects TRBV7-8 to TRBJ2-5, with TRBD2 matching over 9 bases. The V and J ends lost 5 bases and 2 bases, in that order; junction bases with no gene match: 9. The CDR3 is made up of 16 amino acids. Germline CDR1 and CDR2: SGHVS and FQNEAQ. CDR3 sequence: CASSRDWRGGQETQYF. CDR3 nucleotide sequence: TGTGCCAGCAGCCGGGACTGGCGGGGGGGTCAAGAGACCCAGTACTTC.

The CDR3 DNA sequence: TGTGCCAGCAGCCAAGGCCGGGGGACACACACTGAAGCTTTCTTT. It encodes CASSQGRGTHTEAFF. The gene calls are TRBV3-1 (or the pseudogene TRBV3-2) and TRBJ1-1; perhaps TRBD1 as D (6 bases). This CDR3 is 15 amino acids long. Trimming shortened V by 1 base and J by 3 bases, and 12 bases separated the two germline ends. Per the germline V gene, CDR1 is LGHDT and CDR2 is YNNKEL (reference sequence).

The rearrangement joins TRBV6-2 or TRBV6-3 to TRBJ1-1; 9 positions agree with TRBD1. This CDR3 contains 17 residues. With V trimmed by 5 bases and J by 1 base, 11 bases remained unmatched. From germline, CDR1 is MNHEY and CDR2 SVGEGT. In DNA, the CDR3 is TGTGCCAGCAGTCTCAGGAGGGACAGGGCCTCGAACACTGAAGCTTTCTTT. Translating it yields CASSLRRDRASNTEAFF.

The rearrangement uses TRBV6-5 and TRBJ1-4, with D unresolved. V lost 0 bases to trimming and J lost 8 bases, with 7 bases between them. The length of the CDR3 is 13 residues. CDR1 and CDR2 (germline): MNHEY, SVGAGI. DNA of the CDR3: TGTGCCAGCAGTTACTCGTACAAGGAAAAACTGTTTTTT. Amino acids: CASSYSYKEKLFF.

The rearrangement uses TRBV27 and TRBJ1-5; D is undetermined. The V gene lost 3 bases and the J gene lost 0 bases, with 12 bases spanning the gap. CDR1 and CDR2 (germline): MNHEY, SMNVEV (reference sequence). This CDR3 has 16 amino acids. CDR3 residues: CASSFLSEYSNQPQHF. The CDR3 DNA sequence: TGTGCCAGCAGTTTCTTGTCAGAGTATAGCAATCAGCCCCAGCATTTT.

This clone was counted a few times. This chain uses TRBV5-1 with TRBJ2-2; 9 bases match TRBD1. V dropped 4 bases and J dropped 5; count of bases not matched to a gene: 9. From germline, CDR1 is SGHRS and CDR2 YFSETQ. The CDR3 sequence is 16 residues long. The CDR3 is CASSQRTGAGTGELFF. The CDR3 DNA follows: TGCGCCAGCAGCCAAAGGACAGGGGCGGGGACCGGGGAGCTGTTTTTT.

This chain uses TRBV2 with TRBJ2-1; tentative D call: TRBD1 (6 bases). Trimming pared 7 bases from V and 9 bases from J, leaving 13 bases between. This CDR3 comprises 12 residues. Germline loops: CDR1 SNHLY, CDR2 FYNNEI. CDR3 bases: TGTGCCAGCAACCAGGGGTCTGGTGAGCAGTTCTTC. Amino acids: CASNQGSGEQFF.

The rearrangement uses TRBV24-1 and TRBJ2-3; TRBD1 agrees at 9 bases. The CDR3 spans 16 residues. Unmatched junction bases numbered 4, after V lost 1 base and J lost 3 bases. Germline CDR1 reads KGHDR; CDR2 reads SFDVKD. CDR3: CATSDLDGTGTDTQYF. The CDR3 region has the DNA TGTGCCACCAGTGATTTAGACGGGACAGGGACAGATACGCAGTATTTT.

The rearrangement links TRBV19 to TRBJ1-5; tentative D call: TRBD1 (6 bases). Germline assignment: CDR1 LNHDA and CDR2 SQIVND (reference sequence). The ends were cut back, 4 bases at V and 1 base at J, with 14 bases in the middle. The CDR3 is 16 amino acids. The CDR3 bases are TGTGCCAGTAGTAGGTGGGGGGCGACCAGCAATCAGCCCCAGCATTTT. Translation: CASSRWGATSNQPQHF.

The chain links TRBV28 to TRBJ2-7; D not certain. This CDR3 region has 12 residues. Trimming left V 0 bases short and J 7 bases short, with 7 bases between. Germline V gene sequence: CDR1 MDHEN, CDR2 SYDVKM. The CDR3 loop reads CASSLWGSEQYF. CDR3 bases: TGTGCCAGCAGTTTATGGGGATCTGAGCAGTACTTC.

This sequence joins TRBV19 and TRBJ2-5, with 8 bases identical to TRBD1. From germline, CDR1 is LNHDA and CDR2 SQIVND (reference sequence). Unmatched junction bases numbered 5, after V lost 4 bases and J lost 4 bases. The CDR3 runs 14 residues. CDR3 sequence: CASSNDRGIETQYF. In DNA, the CDR3 is TGTGCCAGTAGTAATGACAGGGGCATAGAGACCCAGTACTTC.

This clone was counted once. The CDR3 sequence is CASSVAGSSTDTQYF. The CDR3 coding sequence is TGTGCCAGCAGCGTAGCGGGCTCTAGCACAGATACGCAGTATTTT. J is TRBJ2-3 and V is TRBV9; no clear D. The CDR3 sequence is 15 residues long. With 0 bases removed from V and 0 bases from J, the gap between germline ends came to 8 bases. Per the germline V gene, CDR1 is SGDLS and CDR2 is YYNGEE.

The chain has TRBV11-1 and TRBJ2-1; D is perhaps TRBD2 (5 bases). The germline CDR1 and CDR2 sequences are SGHAT and FQDESV (reference sequence). V lost 3 bases to trimming and J lost 0 bases, with 12 bases between them. This CDR3 comprises 16 residues. CDR3 loop: CASSFQAGSSYNEQFF. The DNA for the CDR3 is TGTGCCAGCAGCTTTCAGGCGGGCTCCTCCTACAATGAGCAGTTCTTC.

The chain recombines TRBV9 with TRBJ2-5, with TRBD2 identical over 10 bases. Germline trimming cut 0 bases from V and 2 bases from J; bases unmatched to any gene: 4. CDR1 and CDR2 from the germline V gene are SGDLS and YYNGEE. CDR3 size: 16 residues. The CDR3 protein is CASSVDSGGSQETQYF. CDR3 DNA: TGTGCCAGCAGCGTAGATAGCGGGGGGTCTCAAGAGACCCAGTACTTC.

The rearrangement uses TRBV20-1 and TRBJ1-2, with D unclear. Deletions cut 5 bases from V and 10 bases from J, with 11 bases between. CDR1 is DFQATT, CDR2 SNEGSKA, per germline (reference sequence). The CDR3 is 10 amino acids. The CDR3, as DNA: TGCAGTGCTCTCTTTGGGGACTACACCTTC. Its protein product is CSALFGDYTF.

About this clone: This specimen includes other DNA sequences encoding the same CDR3. This chain connects TRBV7-9 to TRBJ2-7; 8 nucleotides align to TRBD2. CDR1 is SEHNR, CDR2 FQNEAQ, per germline (reference sequence). V shed 2 bases, J shed 3 bases, and the junction held 3 bases outside the gene matches. CDR3 size: 14 residues. CDR3 nucleotide sequence: TGTGCCAGCAGCTTAAGTGGGACTAGCTACGAGCAGTACTTC. Its protein product is CASSLSGTSYEQYF.